A single sample is the source of the 18 T cell receptor beta chains below, sequenced in a study of spatial heterogeneity in lung cancer. Whole-study findings and limits: Within tumors, counts of expanded alpha and beta TCRs tracked tumor mutation counts.

Their antigens remain unidentified. TCRdb re-analysed the 5' RACE reads in MiXCR, keeping a single row per CDR3 protein. The data hold 18,000 or so distinct CDR3 sequences, with roughly 5.7% observed a single time. Time point defined: sample taken at primary tumor resection. Source: lung tumor tissue, taken at surgery. These receptors were collected from a female donor with early-stage non-small cell lung cancer.

This clonotype is medium-sized within its sample. This beta chain slipped into a library made for alpha chains as a stray read, so its size is not meaningful. In DNA form, the CDR3 reads TGTGCCAGCAGAGAGACAGGGTTGGGGCAGCCCCAGCATTTT. Translation gives CASRETGLGQPQHF. The chain links TRBV2 to TRBJ1-5; 7 bases match TRBD1. This CDR3 contains 14 residues. The germline gives CDR1 SNHLY, CDR2 FYNNEI. V was clipped by 6 bases and J by 7 bases; unmatched bases: 9.

Ten or more counts support this clonotype. The library was prepared for alpha chains; this beta chain is a stray read, so its frequency means little. The chain links TRBV7-2 to TRBJ2-1; 11 positions agree with TRBD2. The ends lost 5 bases at V and 4 bases at J; junction bases unmatched: 7. In germline, CDR1 is SGHTA, CDR2 FQGNSA. CDR3 size: 16 residues. The CDR3 sequence is CASSPTSGSEYNEQFF. The CDR3 bases are TGTGCCAGCAGCCCCACTAGCGGGAGTGAGTACAATGAGCAGTTCTTC.

By share, this clonotype ranks as medium-sized. Since it is a stray read in a library aimed at alpha chains, this beta chain has a size that is not meaningful. The chain joins TRBV7-2 to TRBJ2-1; 8 bases map to TRBD2. The CDR3 totals 16 residues. Germline values: CDR1 SGHTA, CDR2 FQGNSA. The V and J ends lost 2 bases and 0 bases, in that order; junction bases with no gene match: 3. Written as DNA, the CDR3 is TGTGCCAGCAGCTTAAGGACTAGCACCTCCTACAATGAGCAGTTCTTC. Its translation: CASSLRTSTSYNEQFF.

This clonotype occurred many times. Since it is a stray read in a library aimed at alpha chains, this beta chain has a size that is not meaningful. The CDR3 coding sequence is TGCAGTGCTAGAGAACAGGGGGCCACCTTTGGCTACACCTTC. This gives the protein CSAREQGATFGYTF. The chain combines TRBV20-1 with TRBJ1-2; TRBD1 aligns across 9 bases. V dropped 0 bases and J dropped 7; count of bases not matched to a gene: 6. The CDR3 is 14 amino acids. Germline V gene sequence: CDR1 DFQATT, CDR2 SNEGSKA (reference sequence).

On this clonotype: This beta chain represents an off-target read in a library built for alpha chains; its size is of limited meaning. This chain joins TRBV29-1 and TRBJ2-1; TRBD2 matches at 7 bases. Trimming cost V 4 bases and J 8 bases; bases outside gene matches: 11. The CDR3 has 14 residues. The V gene's germline CDR1 is SQVTM and CDR2 ANQGSEA. This chain's CDR3 is CSVVRAGRVDEQFF. CDR3 in DNA: TGCAGCGTTGTAAGAGCGGGAAGGGTCGATGAGCAGTTCTTC.

In its sample, this clonotype was seen many times. This beta chain appears as a stray read in a library generated for alpha chains; its size is not informative. This sequence joins TRBV5-1 and TRBJ2-7, with TRBD2 matching 10 bases. The V segment lost 2 bases and the J segment 6 bases; nucleotides outside the gene matches: 2. The CDR3 totals 13 residues. CDR1 and CDR2 (germline): SGHRS, YFSETQ. CDR3 sequence reads: CASSLAGGIEQYF. Here the CDR3 DNA reads TGCGCCAGCAGCTTAGCGGGAGGGATCGAGCAGTACTTC.

As to this clonotype: This beta chain is an off-target read within a library intended for alpha chains, so its frequency means little. This rearrangement joins TRBV15 to TRBJ2-1, with no clear D. The V gene lost 0 bases and the J gene lost 2 bases, with 8 bases spanning the gap. There are 15 residues in the CDR3. CDR1 is LNHNV and CDR2 is YYDKDF in the germline V gene (reference sequence). CDR3 sequence: CATSRDPGTYNEQFF. The CDR3 DNA follows: TGTGCCACCAGCAGAGATCCTGGGACCTACAATGAGCAGTTCTTC.

Note on this clonotype: Because the library targeted alpha chains, this beta chain is an off-target read whose size means little. CDR3 loop: CASSLAGRQLDTQYF. The CDR3 DNA follows: TGTGCCAGCAGCTTAGCGGGACGGCAGCTTGATACGCAGTATTTT. The rearrangement uses TRBV7-2 and TRBJ2-3; possibly TRBD1 or TRBD2 for D (5 bases each). V lost 0 bases to trimming and J lost 6 bases, with 13 bases between them. Per the germline V gene, CDR1 is SGHTA and CDR2 is FQGNSA. This CDR3 region has 15 residues.

This clonotype appeared many times. This beta chain is a stray sequence in a library constructed for alpha chains; its clone size is not meaningful. V usage is TRBV11-1 and J usage is TRBJ2-7; 7 bases are a match to TRBD1. Per the germline V gene, CDR1 is SGHAT and CDR2 is FQDESV (reference sequence). The V gene end was trimmed by 5 bases and the J gene end by 0 bases; junction bases not matched to a gene: 7. The CDR3 has 15 residues. DNA of the CDR3: TGTGCCAGCAGCCTCGACAGGGTCAGCTCCTACGAGCAGTACTTC. This translates into CASSLDRVSSYEQYF. Complete variable domain (other parts from reference TRBV11-1 and TRBJ2-7): EAEVAQSPRYKITEKSQAVAFWCDPISGHATLYWYRQILGQGPELLVQFQDESVVDDSQLPKDRFSAERLKGVDSTLKIQPAELGDSAMYLCASSLDRVSSYEQYFGPGTRLTVT.

About this clonotype itself: As an off-target read in a library built for alpha chains, this beta chain has a frequency of little significance. DNA of the CDR3: TGTGCCAGCAGTGAAAGGGGACTTCTCCCCGGGGAGCTGTTTTTT. It translates to CASSERGLLPGELFF. This chain uses TRBV6-1 with TRBJ2-2; a possible D gene is TRBD2 (6 bases). The germline CDR1 and CDR2 sequences are MNHNS and SASEGT. The length of the CDR3 is 15 residues. The V end lost 2 bases, the J end lost 6 bases, and 13 bases lay between the germline ends.

This clonotype was seen more than once but under ten times. The library was built for alpha chains, so this beta chain is an off-target read and its size means little. The gene calls are TRBV27 and TRBJ1-1; 10 bases align to TRBD1. CDR1 is MNHEY and CDR2 is SMNVEV in the germline V gene (reference sequence). The length of the CDR3 is 14 residues. J gave up 6 bases and V 4 bases, and 5 bases lay outside the gene matches. CDR3 bases: TGTGCCAGCAGTTCGACAGGGGGCGAGGCTGAAGCTTTCTTT. It codes for CASSSTGGEAEAFF.

In its sample, this clonotype was seen many times. With the library built for alpha chains, this beta chain is off target and its frequency is not meaningful. The V call is TRBV5-1, the J call TRBJ2-1, with D unclear. This CDR3 region has 12 residues. The germline gives CDR1 SGHRS, CDR2 YFSETQ. V was shortened by 5 bases and J by 9 bases, with 12 bases between the two germline ends. The CDR3 DNA follows: TGCGCCAGCAGTACTACCGTCGGTGAGCAGTTCTTC. This codes for CASSTTVGEQFF.

This clonotype is medium-sized. This beta chain is an off-target read within a library intended for alpha chains, so its frequency means little. This rearrangement joins TRBV29-1 to TRBJ2-3; 8 bases align to TRBD1. The CDR3 is 13 amino acids. With V trimmed by 4 bases and J by 4 bases, 4 bases remained unmatched. Germline V gene sequence: CDR1 SQVTM, CDR2 ANQGSEA. The CDR3 nucleotides read TGCAGCGTTGTTCGGACAGGGTCAGATACGCAGTATTTT. Translated, it gives CSVVRTGSDTQYF.

In its sample, this clonotype was seen many times. This beta chain turned up in a library designed for alpha chains; as an off-target read, its abundance says little. This sequence joins TRBV25-1 and TRBJ2-3, with 9 positions matching TRBD1. CDR1 is MGHDK and CDR2 is SYGVNS in the germline V gene. Trimming cost V 6 bases and J 2 bases; bases outside gene matches: 6. The CDR3 is 15 residues long. The CDR3 protein is CASRNRDRDTDTQYF. The CDR3 nucleotides read TGTGCCAGCAGAAACCGGGACAGGGACACAGATACGCAGTATTTT.

About this clonotype itself: Being off target in a library aimed at alpha chains, this beta chain has a size of little meaning. The chain recombines TRBV10-3 with TRBJ1-3; 7 nucleotides match TRBD1. V lost 0 bases and J lost 2; bases outside the gene matches: 4. The CDR3 is 16 residues long. CDR1 and CDR2 (germline): ENHRY, SYGVKD. The CDR3 loop reads CAISESATGTGNTIYF. CDR3 bases: TGTGCCATCAGTGAGTCGGCGACAGGGACTGGAAACACCATATATTTT.

This clonotype was recorded many times. Because this beta chain is a stray read in a library intended to capture alpha chains, its abundance should not be given much weight. The rearrangement joins TRBV20-1 to TRBJ2-7, with 8 bases identical to TRBD1. The CDR3 has 13 amino acids. The junction had 9 bases not matched to a gene; V was cut back by 6 bases and J by 5 bases. Per the germline V gene, CDR1 is DFQATT and CDR2 is SNEGSKA (reference sequence). CDR3 DNA sequence: TGCAGTGCCCGTCAGGGGGCTGTCGACGAGCAGTACTTC. It translates to CSARQGAVDEQYF.

This clonotype was observed at least ten times. The size of this beta chain means little, since it is a stray read in a library made for alpha chains. The chain carries TRBV18 and TRBJ2-5; D is possibly TRBD1 (6 bases). CDR1 KGHSH and CDR2 LQKENI come from the germline V gene. The CDR3 spans 13 residues. Between the trimmed V and J ends, which lost 4 bases and 3 bases, there was a span of 9 bases. The CDR3 DNA sequence: TGTGCCAGCTCACAGAACAGGGAAGAGACCCAGTACTTC. This gives the protein CASSQNREETQYF.

This clonotype was recorded at least ten times. This beta chain turned up in a library designed for alpha chains; as an off-target read, its abundance says little. The gene calls are TRBV30 and TRBJ2-7, with D maybe TRBD2 (6 bases). This CDR3 contains 13 residues. Germline CDR1 and CDR2: GTSNPN and SVGIG (reference sequence). V lost 4 bases, J lost 0 bases, and 10 bases lay in between. CDR3 nucleotides: TGTGCCTGGACTAGCGCAGACTCCTACGAGCAGTACTTC. Encoded protein: CAWTSADSYEQYF.